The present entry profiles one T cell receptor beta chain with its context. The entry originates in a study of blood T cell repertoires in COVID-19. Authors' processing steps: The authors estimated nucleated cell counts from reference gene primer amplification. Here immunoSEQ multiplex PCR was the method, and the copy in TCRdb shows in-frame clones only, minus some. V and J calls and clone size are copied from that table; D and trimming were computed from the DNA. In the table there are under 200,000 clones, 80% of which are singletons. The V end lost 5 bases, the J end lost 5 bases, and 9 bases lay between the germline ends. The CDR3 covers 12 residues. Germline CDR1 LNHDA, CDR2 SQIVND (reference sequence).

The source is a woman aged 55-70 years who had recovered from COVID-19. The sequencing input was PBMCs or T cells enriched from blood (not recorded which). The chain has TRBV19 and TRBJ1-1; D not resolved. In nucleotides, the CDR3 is TGTGCCAGTAGTCTGCGGGAGACTGAAGCTTTCTTT. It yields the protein CASSLRETEAFF.